This TCR beta chain was captured by sequencing in a study of blood T cell repertoires in COVID-19. Study details: The United States, Italy and Spain provided the acute and convalescent COVID-19 samples. In each case, the material was cDNA or gDNA derived from T cells, B-cell-depleted T cells, or PBMCs.

This table comes from immunoSEQ multiplex PCR, and its TCRdb copy is limited to in-frame clones, with some not included. The sample consists of about 250,000 clones, roughly 88% of them appearing once. Unmatched junction bases numbered 7, after V lost 5 bases and J lost 9 bases. The CDR3 runs to 14 residues. Germline loops: CDR1 MNHEY, CDR2 SVGEGT. The TCR comes from a woman aged 40 to 50 who had recovered from COVID-19. V and J are TRBV6-2 or TRBV6-3 and TRBJ2-7, with 13 bases matching TRBD2. Sequencing was performed on peripheral blood. The CDR3 DNA is TGTGCCAGCAGTCGGACTAGCGGGAGAGGGGGGCAGTACTTC. It encodes CASSRTSGRGGQYF.